This T cell receptor (beta chain) was found in a study of technical replicates of blood from a handful of donors. The protocol was immunoSEQ multiplex PCR, while the TCRdb copy is restricted to in-frame clones and leaves out a portion. The sample includes around 92,000 clones, around 95% of them seen just once. The CDR3 runs to 14 residues. CDR1 and CDR2 from the germline V gene are SGHNT and YYREEE (reference sequence). Germline trimming cut 1 base from V and 7 bases from J; bases unmatched to any gene: 5. Sequencing was done on a sample of T cells isolated from PBMCs. This clonotype was sampled from a human donor in good health. The J gene is TRBJ2-1, the V gene TRBV5-4, with 7 nucleotides matching TRBD2. The CDR3 is CASSLKTSANEQFF. CDR3 bases: TGTGCCAGCAGCTTGAAAACTAGCGCTAATGAGCAGTTCTTC.